The 11 T cell receptor beta chains listed next were all sequenced from one sample in a study of response to subunit inactivated influenza vaccine. TCRdb re-derived calls from the RT-PCR reads in MiXCR, one entry per CDR3 protein. The data show 450,000 to 600,000 distinct CDR3 sequences, 7.5% to 8.5% seen once. Sequences were derived from PBMCs from blood, sampled roughly 24 months after vaccination. These receptor sequences come from a man aged 50-75 years who received an inactivated influenza vaccine.

This clonotype was recorded at least ten times. J is TRBJ1-5 and V is TRBV5-1; TRBD1 aligns across 9 bases. There are 15 residues in the CDR3. Germline values: CDR1 SGHRS, CDR2 YFSETQ. Germline trimming cut 4 bases from V and 7 bases from J; bases unmatched to any gene: 9. For the CDR3, the DNA is TGCGCCAGCAGCCCAGGGACAGGGTTACGCCAGCCCCAGCATTTT. It yields the protein CASSPGTGLRQPQHF.

This chain connects TRBV20-1 to TRBJ2-1; the match to TRBD1 covers 9 bases. Losses at the gene ends were 6 bases for V and 0 bases for J; bases not matched to a gene: 3. The CDR3 spans 14 residues. Germline loops: CDR1 DFQATT, CDR2 SNEGSKA (reference sequence). The CDR3 sequence: CSARTGDSYNEQFF. The CDR3, as DNA: TGCAGTGCCCGGACAGGGGACTCCTACAATGAGCAGTTCTTC.

This clonotype has a handful of counts. The CDR3 region is CASSPGQGISLRPDEQFF. CDR3 in DNA: TGCGCCAGCAGCCCTGGACAGGGTATATCGTTAAGGCCGGATGAGCAGTTCTTC. The rearrangement uses TRBV5-1 and TRBJ2-1, with TRBD1 identical over 8 bases. CDR1 and CDR2 from the germline V gene are SGHRS and YFSETQ. With V trimmed by 4 bases and J by 8 bases, 20 bases remained unmatched. The CDR3 has 18 residues.

This clonotype was seen ten or more times. This chain joins TRBV4-3 and TRBJ2-6; 7 positions match TRBD1. V dropped 1 base and J dropped 0; count of bases not matched to a gene: 6. CDR3 length equals 18 residues. The germline gives CDR1 LGHNA, CDR2 YSLEER. In nucleotides, the CDR3 is TGCGCCAGCAGCCAAGGGGGGACAGAAAGCTCTGGGGCCAACGTCCTGACTTTC. This encodes CASSQGGTESSGANVLTF.

This clonotype showed up many times. This sequence joins TRBV7-2 and TRBJ1-2; TRBD1 agrees at 7 bases. The CDR3 is made up of 13 amino acids. Germline-derived CDR1 and CDR2 are SGHTA and FQGNSA. V was pared by 2 bases and J by 4 bases, with 1 base of the junction left unmatched. CDR3 amino acids: CASSLTGAYGYTF. The CDR3, as DNA: TGTGCCAGCAGCTTAACAGGGGCCTATGGCTACACCTTC.

This chain uses TRBV6-6 with TRBJ2-5, with a weak D call TRBD1 (5 bases). CDR3 length equals 13 residues. V shed 6 bases and J shed 4 bases, with 12 bases lying between them. Germline V lookup: CDR1 MNHNY, CDR2 SVGAGI (reference sequence). The CDR3 DNA is TGTGCCAGCAGGAGGACAACGGGAGAGACCCAGTACTTC. It encodes CASRRTTGETQYF.

In its sample, this clonotype was seen a few times. The chain is built from TRBV5-1 and TRBJ2-7, with TRBD1 as a possible D gene (6 bases). Germline CDR1 SGHRS, CDR2 YFSETQ. The CDR3 covers 16 residues. Trimming took 0 bases from V and 2 from J, leaving 15 bases between them. As DNA, the CDR3 is TGCGCCAGCAGCTTGGCCCCACAGGGCGCGACCTACGAGCAGTACTTC. Translation gives CASSLAPQGATYEQYF.

The chain is built from TRBV20-1 and TRBJ2-1, with D unresolved. Trimming took 3 bases from V and 7 from J, leaving 10 bases between them. CDR1 is DFQATT, CDR2 SNEGSKA, per germline (reference sequence). The CDR3 loop spans 12 amino acids. This chain's CDR3 is CSASPPRNEQFF. For the CDR3, the DNA is TGCAGTGCTAGCCCCCCTCGTAATGAGCAGTTCTTC.

The chain joins TRBV4-3 to TRBJ2-2; TRBD2 might be the D (5 bases). Trimming stripped 4 bases from V and 2 bases from J, with 14 bases between. The CDR3 contains 16 residues. Germline V CDR1 and CDR2: LGHNA, YSLEER. The CDR3 loop is CASSRGLSLNTGELFF. CDR3 nucleotides: TGCGCCAGCAGCCGCGGGTTGTCCCTTAACACCGGGGAGCTGTTTTTT.

The chain couples TRBV6-5 to TRBJ2-2; possible D gene TRBD1, 5 bases. Trimming took off 3 bases at V and 5 bases at J, with 10 bases between the two ends. The germline CDR1 and CDR2 sequences are MNHEY and SVGAGI. The CDR3 length is 14 residues. The CDR3, as DNA: TGTGCCAGCAGTTATCAGGGTGGGACCGGGGAGCTGTTTTTT. It yields the protein CASSYQGGTGELFF.

This clonotype was recorded at least ten times. This chain joins TRBV20-1 and TRBJ1-5; tentative D call: TRBD1 (6 bases). Germline assignment: CDR1 DFQATT and CDR2 SNEGSKA (reference sequence). The length of the CDR3 is 17 residues. The V end lost 6 bases, the J end lost 2 bases, and 23 bases lay between the germline ends. The CDR3 bases are TGCAGTGCAATCCGGGACACTCTAGGGTCAGGCAATCAGCCCCAGCATTTT. It encodes CSAIRDTLGSGNQPQHF.